The clone carrying this T cell receptor (beta chain) occurred a few times. Using its own MiXCR run on the PCR reads, TCRdb lists one record per CDR3 protein. This table holds approximately 500,000 distinct CDR3 sequences, under 30% found once. For naive CD8 T cells, sorting used the CD8+CD4-CCR7+CD45RA+ phenotype. The record originates from a study of molecular identifiers for immune sequencing clone quantification. Source material: naive CD8+ T cells from blood, with Jurkat cell RNA spiked in. Subset defined: FACS-sorted CD8+CD4-CCR7+CD45RA+ naive T cells. The TCR was taken from a human donor in good health. Some libraries in this study had Jurkat cell RNA spiked in.

The chain's CDR3 is CASSSSRAAGELFF. In DNA, the CDR3 is TGTGCCAGCAGCTCGTCCAGGGCGGCCGGGGAGCTGTTTTTT. The J gene is TRBJ2-2, the V gene TRBV7-9; D is possibly TRBD1 (5 bases). V was shortened by 4 bases and J by 6 bases, with 12 bases between the two germline ends. The CDR3 spans 14 residues. Germline V gene data show CDR1 as SEHNR and CDR2 as FQNEAQ (reference sequence).